What follows are 29 T cell receptor beta chains derived from one specimen sequenced in a study of shared clonotypes between healthy human individuals. Terminally differentiated effector memory CD45RA+ cells were excluded by CCR7 positive selection of CD45RO-negative cells. Only in-frame clones appear in the TCRdb table, and some are missing; sequencing was by immunoSEQ multiplex PCR. The sample holds hundreds of thousands of clones; 95% to 98% are singletons and the top ten take approximately 0.3%. Sequencing input: naive CD8+ T cells sorted from blood. All receptors derive from a man aged 25 to 40 in good health.

The chain is built from TRBV6-1 and TRBJ2-7; D gene ambiguous. V lost 7 bases and J lost 5, with 18 bases in between. This CDR3 is built from 14 residues. Germline V gene data show CDR1 as MNHNS and CDR2 as SASEGT. The CDR3 DNA is TGTGCCAGCACGCCTAACCCGGTTTTCAACGAGCAGTACTTC. Encoded protein: CASTPNPVFNEQYF.

This chain connects TRBV14 to TRBJ2-5; TRBD2 might be the D (5 bases). The CDR3 loop spans 17 amino acids. Germline assignment: CDR1 SGHDN and CDR2 FVKESK. Trimming cost V 2 bases and J 0 bases, with 16 bases left between them. This chain's CDR3 is CASSQIVRRGYQETQYF. DNA for the CDR3: TGTGCCAGCAGCCAAATCGTCCGACGAGGGTACCAAGAGACCCAGTACTTC.

The rearrangement links TRBV7-8 to TRBJ2-3; D uncertain. Trimming removed 5 bases at V and 6 bases at J, with 9 bases between. Per germline, CDR1 SGHVS and CDR2 FQNEAQ. The length of the CDR3 is 12 residues. The CDR3 DNA sequence: TGTGCCAGCAGCCCGCCGACGGATACGCAGTATTTT. Encoded protein: CASSPPTDTQYF. Variable domain in full (rest from reference TRBV7-8 and TRBJ2-3): GAGVSQSPRYKVAKRGQDVALRCDPISGHVSLFWYQQALGQGPEFLTYFQNEAQLDKSGLPSDRFFAERPEGSVSTLKIQRTQQEDSAVYLCASSPPTDTQYFGPGTRLTVL.

The chain has TRBV4-1 and TRBJ2-3, with D uncertain. CDR3 length: 15 amino acids. V lost 3 bases and J 5 bases, leaving 15 bases between the germline ends. Germline loops: CDR1 MGHRA, CDR2 YSYEKL. CDR3 in DNA: TGCGCCAGCAGCCAGTCACGGTCAAGCCGAGATACGCAGTATTTT. As protein: CASSQSRSSRDTQYF.

The CDR3 sequence: CASSLDGESFYTGELFF. CDR3 in DNA: TGTGCCAGCAGCTTAGACGGGGAGTCTTTCTATACCGGGGAGCTGTTTTTT. The chain carries TRBV7-8 and TRBJ2-2; weak D call: TRBD2 (5 bases). Germline V gene sequence: CDR1 SGHVS, CDR2 FQNEAQ. V lost 1 base to trimming and J lost 5 bases, with 17 bases between them. The CDR3 sequence is 17 residues long. Full variable domain (missing parts from reference TRBV7-8 and TRBJ2-2): GAGVSQSPRYKVAKRGQDVALRCDPISGHVSLFWYQQALGQGPEFLTYFQNEAQLDKSGLPSDRFFAERPEGSVSTLKIQRTQQEDSAVYLCASSLDGESFYTGELFFGEGSRLTVL.

This sequence joins TRBV1 and TRBJ1-2. TRBV1 is deemed a pseudogene. CDR3 size: 15 residues. Written as DNA, the CDR3 is TGCACCAGCAGCCAAGTAGGGTTCCCCTTCTATGGCTACACCTTC. This translates into CTSSQVGFPFYGYTF.

The rearrangement joins TRBV2 to TRBJ1-2; the D is unclear. Trimming stripped 2 bases from V and 2 bases from J, with 9 bases between. The CDR3 is made up of 14 amino acids. The germline V gene encodes CDR1 SNHLY and CDR2 FYNNEI. CDR3 in DNA: TGTGCCAGCAGTGAAACAGTGACCAACTATGGCTACACCTTC. Amino acid sequence: CASSETVTNYGYTF.

Here the CDR3 reads CSVGRDGAYNEQFF. The DNA for the CDR3 is TGCAGCGTTGGCCGGGACGGCGCCTACAATGAGCAGTTCTTC. The rearrangement uses TRBV29-1 and TRBJ2-1, with D tentatively TRBD1 or TRBD2 (5 bases each). V lost 4 bases, J lost 2 bases, and 12 bases lay in between. Germline CDR1 and CDR2: SQVTM and ANQGSEA. The CDR3 contains 14 residues.

This sequence joins TRBV7-3 and TRBJ2-5, with 9 bases aligning to TRBD1. The trim removed 5 bases at V and 5 bases at J, leaving 3 bases unmatched. Per the germline V gene, CDR1 is SGHTA and CDR2 is FQGTGA. This CDR3 comprises 13 residues. CDR3 residues: CASSGDRAETQYF. CDR3 bases: TGTGCCAGCAGCGGGGACAGGGCGGAGACCCAGTACTTC.

V gene TRBV5-4 combines with J gene TRBJ2-3, with 7 bases aligning to TRBD1. The ends lost 3 bases at V and 6 bases at J; junction bases unmatched: 7. CDR1 SGHNT and CDR2 YYREEE come from the germline V gene (reference sequence). There are 14 residues in the CDR3. CDR3 amino acids: CASSSEQGTDTQYF. CDR3 in DNA: TGTGCCAGCAGCTCAGAACAGGGGACGGATACGCAGTATTTT.

The chain recombines TRBV27 with TRBJ1-5, with 8 bases lining up with TRBD1. This CDR3 is 14 amino acids long. Germline values: CDR1 MNHEY, CDR2 SMNVEV (reference sequence). Trimming at V came to 5 bases and at J to 6 bases, leaving 6 bases not matched to a gene. CDR3 sequence: CASSGAGGSQPQHF. The CDR3 DNA is TGTGCCAGCAGTGGGGCAGGGGGCAGTCAGCCCCAGCATTTT.

The chain has TRBV18 and TRBJ1-5, with 8 bases matching TRBD1. Germline V gene lookup returns CDR1 KGHSH and CDR2 LQKENI. This CDR3 has 18 residues. After removal of 5 bases from V and 2 bases from J, the junction contained 14 bases not matched to a gene. CDR3 loop: CASSSSHIQGARNQPQHF. CDR3 DNA: TGTGCCAGCTCATCTTCTCATATTCAGGGGGCTCGCAATCAGCCCCAGCATTTT.

J is TRBJ2-7 and V is TRBV7-9; TRBD1 agrees at 12 bases. V was pared by 4 bases and J by 6 bases, with 10 bases of the junction left unmatched. The CDR3 runs 16 residues. CDR1 and CDR2 (germline): SEHNR, FQNEAQ (reference sequence). For the CDR3, the DNA is TGTGCCAGCAGCTATTTGCAGGGACAGGGGGCGGTCGAGCAGTACTTC. Encoded protein: CASSYLQGQGAVEQYF.

The V and J genes are TRBV7-8 and TRBJ1-5; D is ambiguous. CDR1 is SGHVS and CDR2 is FQNEAQ in the germline V gene. The CDR3 consists of 16 residues. V gave up 5 bases and J gave up 1 base, with 15 bases separating them. The CDR3 nucleotides read TGTGCCAGCAGCCTAAGCGGGGTCGGGAGCAATCAGCCCCAGCATTTT. Its translation is CASSLSGVGSNQPQHF.

V usage is TRBV15 and J usage is TRBJ1-5, with unresolved D. Germline values: CDR1 LNHNV, CDR2 YYDKDF (reference sequence). Trimming pared 4 bases from V and 0 bases from J, leaving 13 bases between. CDR3 length equals 16 residues. CDR3 region: CATSTLGILSNQPQHF. The CDR3 DNA reads as TGTGCCACCAGCACTCTGGGAATCCTTAGCAATCAGCCCCAGCATTTT. Drawing the rest from reference TRBV15 and TRBJ1-5, the complete variable domain is DAMVIQNPRYQVTQFGKPVTLSCSQTLNHNVMYWYQQKSSQAPKLLFHYYDKDFNNEADTPDNFQSRRPNTSFCFLDIRSPGLGDTAMYLCATSTLGILSNQPQHFGDGTRLSIL.

The chain has TRBV2 and TRBJ2-7; TRBD2 might be the D (5 bases). CDR3 length equals 13 residues. Per germline, CDR1 SNHLY and CDR2 FYNNEI. Trimming cost V 3 bases and J 4 bases, with 10 bases left between them. As DNA, the CDR3 is TGTGCCAGCAGTGAGAATGCGGGTTACGAGCAGTACTTC. Protein product: CASSENAGYEQYF.

The chain has TRBV5-6 and TRBJ2-7; D is possibly TRBD1 (5 bases). Germline CDR1 reads SGHDT; CDR2 reads YYEEEE. The ends were cut back, 1 base at V and 7 bases at J, with 15 bases in the middle. CDR3 length equals 14 residues. The chain's CDR3 is CASSLSAGQREQYF. CDR3 nucleotides: TGTGCCAGCAGCTTGTCGGCAGGGCAGAGAGAGCAGTACTTC.

The rearrangement joins TRBV11-2 to TRBJ2-1; D unclear. Per the germline V gene, CDR1 is SGHAT and CDR2 is FQNNGV. Trimming removed 5 bases from V and 8 bases from J, with 7 bases in between. This CDR3 region has 11 residues. The CDR3 sequence: CASSLAHEQFF. Written as DNA, the CDR3 is TGTGCCAGCAGCCTCGCCCATGAGCAGTTCTTC. Filled out from reference TRBV11-2 and TRBJ2-1, the complete variable domain reads EAGVAQSPRYKIIEKRQSVAFWCNPISGHATLYWYQQILGQGPKLLIQFQNNGVVDDSQLPKDRFSAERLKGVDSTLKIQPAKLEDSAVYLCASSLAHEQFFGPGTRLTVL.

V usage is TRBV7-9 and J usage is TRBJ1-2; the D gene is possibly TRBD1 (6 bases). Germline V gene sequence: CDR1 SEHNR, CDR2 FQNEAQ (reference sequence). Trimming cost V 5 bases and J 8 bases, with 15 bases left between them. This CDR3 is 13 amino acids long. The CDR3: CASSGRYRDGYTF. The CDR3 coding sequence is TGTGCCAGCAGCGGAAGATACAGGGACGGCTACACCTTC.

The table lists this clone with a few counts. V and J are TRBV7-9 and TRBJ1-2; 9 bases align to TRBD1. Germline assignment: CDR1 SEHNR and CDR2 FQNEAQ (reference sequence). The CDR3 totals 15 residues. Losses at the gene ends were 0 bases for V and 4 bases for J; bases not matched to a gene: 3. This chain's CDR3 is CASSLAGQGSYGYTF. The DNA for the CDR3 is TGTGCCAGCAGCTTAGCCGGACAGGGGAGCTATGGCTACACCTTC.

The chain couples TRBV7-2 to TRBJ1-5, with D unresolved. Germline CDR1 is SGHTA and CDR2 is FQGNSA. The CDR3 totals 17 residues. Trimming left V 3 bases short and J 0 bases short, with 15 bases between. In DNA, the CDR3 is TGTGCCAGCAGCTTTTTGGGCGGTTCCGATAGCAATCAGCCCCAGCATTTT. This gives the protein CASSFLGGSDSNQPQHF. Full variable domain (remainder filled in from reference TRBV7-2 and TRBJ1-5): GAGVSQSPSNKVTEKGKDVELRCDPISGHTALYWYRQSLGQGLEFLIYFQGNSAPDKSGLPSDRFSAERTGGSVSTLTIQRTQQEDSAVYLCASSFLGGSDSNQPQHFGDGTRLSIL.

This clone was observed a single time. The J gene is TRBJ2-7, the V gene TRBV28; D may be TRBD2 (5 bases). The CDR3 sequence is 13 residues long. Germline V gene sequence: CDR1 MDHEN, CDR2 SYDVKM. V was pared by 5 bases and J by 5 bases, with 13 bases between. The CDR3 DNA reads TGTGCCAGCAGTCCACTAGGGTGGGACGAGCAGTACTTC. It yields the protein CASSPLGWDEQYF.

The chain joins TRBV29-1 to TRBJ1-2; D is ambiguous. The CDR3 has 11 amino acids. Germline loops: CDR1 SQVTM, CDR2 ANQGSEA. With 3 bases removed from V and 8 bases from J, the gap between germline ends came to 10 bases. The CDR3: CSVDQGLGYTF. The CDR3 coding sequence is TGCAGCGTTGATCAAGGGCTCGGCTACACCTTC.

The chain links TRBV19 to TRBJ1-4, with TRBD1 as a possible D gene (5 bases). Germline CDR1 is LNHDA and CDR2 is SQIVND (reference sequence). Trimming cost V 3 bases and J 4 bases, with 12 bases left between them. The CDR3 totals 15 residues. Written as DNA, the CDR3 is TGTGCCAGTAGTATCGGCGGGGCACATAATGAAAAACTGTTTTTT. It yields the protein CASSIGGAHNEKLFF.

This rearrangement joins TRBV2 to TRBJ2-1, with a weak D call TRBD2 (6 bases). Trimming cost V 3 bases and J 2 bases, with 8 bases left between them. The CDR3 sequence is 14 residues long. Germline-derived CDR1 and CDR2 are SNHLY and FYNNEI. For the CDR3, the DNA is TGTGCCAGCAGTGACGGGAGCACCTACAATGAGCAGTTCTTC. This sequence encodes CASSDGSTYNEQFF.

This chain joins TRBV5-5 and TRBJ2-7; D may be TRBD1 or TRBD2 (5 bases each). Germline V CDR1 and CDR2: SGHKS, YYEKEE (reference sequence). Deletions cut 0 bases from V and 6 bases from J, with 13 bases between. The length of the CDR3 is 14 residues. CDR3 loop: CASSLEVRGTEQYF. The CDR3 DNA reads as TGTGCCAGCAGCTTGGAGGTCAGAGGGACCGAGCAGTACTTC. Full variable domain (rest looked up from reference TRBV5-5 and TRBJ2-7): DAGVTQSPTHLIKTRGQQVTLRCSPISGHKSVSWYQQVLGQGPQFIFQYYEKEERGRGNFPDRFSARQFPNYSSELNVNALLLGDSALYLCASSLEVRGTEQYFGPGTRLTVT.

The chain is built from TRBV6-4 and TRBJ2-5; the match to TRBD1 covers 7 bases. V lost 2 bases and J lost 1; bases outside the gene matches: 7. Germline V gives CDR1 MRHNA, CDR2 SNTAGT. The CDR3 totals 16 residues. Here the CDR3 reads CASSDTWTGRQETQYF. As DNA, the CDR3 is TGTGCCAGCAGTGACACATGGACAGGCCGCCAAGAGACCCAGTACTTC.

V is TRBV29-1 and J is TRBJ2-1; 9 bases match TRBD2. The CDR3 contains 18 residues. The germline gives CDR1 SQVTM, CDR2 ANQGSEA. Trimming removed 3 bases from V and 5 bases from J; junction bases left unmatched: 17. The CDR3 nucleotides read TGCAGCGTTGAGCCCGACGCCCGGCGGACTAGCGCAGACAATGAGCAGTTCTTC. This codes for CSVEPDARRTSADNEQFF.

This chain's CDR3 is CAWSVVDSYEQYF. For the CDR3, the DNA is TGTGCCTGGAGTGTCGTGGACAGCTACGAGCAGTACTTC. V is TRBV30 and J is TRBJ2-7; maybe TRBD1 (6 bases). V lost 0 bases to trimming and J lost 3 bases, with 9 bases between them. Germline V gene sequence: CDR1 GTSNPN, CDR2 SVGIG (reference sequence). This CDR3 is built from 13 residues.